These T cell receptor beta chains were read from a single sample in a study of CD8 T cells in Susac syndrome. TCRdb re-called the immunoSEQ multiplex PCR reads through MiXCR, storing one row per CDR3 protein. This table has about 200,000 distinct CDR3 sequences, 85% to 95% appearing once. Source material: CD4+ T cells from PBMCs. The receptor set was obtained from a human donor in good health. CDR3s include the opening cysteine and the closing phenylalanine or tryptophan. The order of the fields is D gene, V gene, clone size, J gene, CDR3 DNA, CDR3 protein. A D gene is named only where the DNA matches it firmly. The size field is filled for only some rows; it gives once, few, many or a size class.

>TRBD1|TRBV7-2|.|TRBJ1-6
TGTGCCAGCAGCACCGACAGGGGCTTCGGTTCACCCCTCCACTTT
CASSTDRGFGSPLHF
>.|TRBV27|.|TRBJ1-6
TGTGCCAGCAGAATCCCCAGGGGACGCTCACCCCTCCACTTT
CASRIPRGRSPLHF
>.|TRBV20-1|.|TRBJ1-1
TGCAGTGCTAGTTTCCCAGGTAGAACTGAAGCTTTCTTT
CSASFPGRTEAFF
>TRBD1|TRBV20-1|.|TRBJ2-7
TGCAGTGCTAAAGGGGACAGCCCCTACGAGCAGTACTTC
CSAKGDSPYEQYF
>.|TRBV6-1|once|TRBJ2-5
TGTGCCAGCAGTGTGGAGACGCCCCAAGAGACCCAGTACTTC
CASSVETPQETQYF
>.|TRBV5-1|.|TRBJ2-3
TGCGCCAGCAGCAACGGACAGTACGCAGATACGCAGTATTTT
CASSNGQYADTQYF
>.|TRBV18|.|TRBJ2-1
TGTGCCAGCTCACCATGGACTGACCCCTACAATGAGCAGTTCTTC
CASSPWTDPYNEQFF
>.|TRBV11-2|.|TRBJ2-1
TGTGCCAGCAGCGGCGGCCTGAGCTCCTACAATGAGCAGTTCTTC
CASSGGLSSYNEQFF
>.|TRBV11-2|.|TRBJ1-6
TGTGCCAGCAGCTCCCGGGCGAGCTCCTATAATTCACCCCTCCACTTT
CASSSRASSYNSPLHF
>TRBD1|TRBV3-1|once|TRBJ1-6
TGTGCCAGCAGCCAAGAACCCGGGACAGGCCCTTCACCCCTCCACTTT
CASSQEPGTGPSPLHF
>.|TRBV3-1|.|TRBJ1-6
TGTGCCAGCAGCCAAGAAGCGGGTAATTCACCCCTCCACTTT
CASSQEAGNSPLHF
>TRBD1|TRBV29-1|once|TRBJ1-1
TGCAGCGTTGAAGACGAGACAGGGTCGGGCACTGAAGCTTTCTTT
CSVEDETGSGTEAFF
>.|TRBV9|.|TRBJ2-3
TGTGCCAGCAGCGTGGGACGGGCAAGCACAGATACGCAGTATTTT
CASSVGRASTDTQYF
>TRBD2|TRBV24-1|.|TRBJ2-3
TGTGCCACCAGTGGGGGCGGGAGGAACACAGATACGCAGTATTTT
CATSGGGRNTDTQYF
>TRBD1|TRBV5-1|.|TRBJ1-2
TGCGCCAGCAGCTTGGATACAGGGGGAAGCGGCTACACCTTC
CASSLDTGGSGYTF
>.|TRBV12-3/TRBV12-4|.|TRBJ2-7
TGTGCCAGCAGTTGGAACGCGGGGTCTGGGAACGAGCAGTACTTC
CASSWNAGSGNEQYF
>.|TRBV12-3/TRBV12-4|.|TRBJ2-1
TGTGCCAGCCGGTTAGCGCAGGGCGGATACAATGAGCAGTTCTTC
CASRLAQGGYNEQFF
>TRBD1|TRBV5-1|once|TRBJ1-2
TGCGCCAGCAGCCACGACAGGGGCCGGAATGGCTACACCTTC
CASSHDRGRNGYTF
>.|TRBV6-5|.|TRBJ1-5
TGTGCCAGCAGTAGAATCGACAGAGATCAGCCCCAGCATTTT
CASSRIDRDQPQHF
>.|TRBV30|once|TRBJ1-2
TGTGCCTGGAGTAGGGTAGGCTATGGCTACACCTTC
CAWSRVGYGYTF
>.|TRBV29-1|once|TRBJ1-1
TGCAGCGTTACCCGGCAGGGGCACACTGAAGCTTTCTTT
CSVTRQGHTEAFF
>.|TRBV30|.|TRBJ2-1
TGTGCCTGGGTATTGAACACGGGGAGCTCCTACAATGAGCAGTTCTTC
CAWVLNTGSSYNEQFF
>.|TRBV20-1|.|TRBJ2-1
TGCAGTGCTGGAGGACTACCCCTATACAATGAGCAGTTCTTC
CSAGGLPLYNEQFF
>.|TRBV29-1|.|TRBJ2-1
TGCAGCGTTGAACGCTCCTACAATGAGCAGTTCTTC
CSVERSYNEQFF
>.|TRBV19|.|TRBJ2-6
TGTGCCAGTAGTCTGTCCAGGTACTCTGGGGCCAACGTCCTGACTTTC
CASSLSRYSGANVLTF